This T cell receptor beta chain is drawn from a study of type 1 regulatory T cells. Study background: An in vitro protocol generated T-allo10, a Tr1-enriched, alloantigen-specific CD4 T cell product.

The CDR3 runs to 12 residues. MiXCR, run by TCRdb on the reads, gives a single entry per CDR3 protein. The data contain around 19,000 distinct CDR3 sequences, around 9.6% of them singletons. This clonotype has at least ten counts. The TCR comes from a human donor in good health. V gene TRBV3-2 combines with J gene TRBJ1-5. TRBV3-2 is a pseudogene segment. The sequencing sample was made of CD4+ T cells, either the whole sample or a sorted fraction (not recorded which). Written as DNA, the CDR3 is TGTGCCAGCAGCCAAGGAAGGCAGCCCCAGCATTTT. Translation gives CASSQGRQPQHF.